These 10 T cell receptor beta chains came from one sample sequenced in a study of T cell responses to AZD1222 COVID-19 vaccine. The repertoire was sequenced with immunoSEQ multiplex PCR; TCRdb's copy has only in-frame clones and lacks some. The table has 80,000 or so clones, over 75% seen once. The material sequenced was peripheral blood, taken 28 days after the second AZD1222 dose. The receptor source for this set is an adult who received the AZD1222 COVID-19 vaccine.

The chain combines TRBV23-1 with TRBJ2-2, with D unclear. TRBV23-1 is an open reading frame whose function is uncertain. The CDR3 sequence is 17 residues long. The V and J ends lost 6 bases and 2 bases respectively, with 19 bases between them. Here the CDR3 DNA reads TGCGCCAGCAGCCAAAAAGCCTCCGAACCTAACACCGGGGAGCTGTTTTTT. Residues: CASSQKASEPNTGELFF.

The CDR3 DNA is TGTGCCAGCAGCCCCAGACCGGGACTAGCGGGGGGAAATACGCAGTATTTT. Its protein product is CASSPRPGLAGGNTQYF. The rearrangement links TRBV3-1 (or the pseudogene TRBV3-2) to TRBJ2-3; TRBD2 matches at 15 bases. This CDR3 comprises 17 residues. V lost 4 bases and J lost 7; bases outside the gene matches: 9. The germline CDR1 and CDR2 sequences are LGHDT and YNNKEL (reference sequence).

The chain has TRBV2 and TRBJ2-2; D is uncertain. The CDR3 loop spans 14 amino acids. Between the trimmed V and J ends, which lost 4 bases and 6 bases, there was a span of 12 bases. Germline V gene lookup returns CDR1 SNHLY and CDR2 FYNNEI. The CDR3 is CASSGRLGSGELFF. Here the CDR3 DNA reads TGTGCCAGCAGTGGACGGTTAGGGTCCGGGGAGCTGTTTTTT.

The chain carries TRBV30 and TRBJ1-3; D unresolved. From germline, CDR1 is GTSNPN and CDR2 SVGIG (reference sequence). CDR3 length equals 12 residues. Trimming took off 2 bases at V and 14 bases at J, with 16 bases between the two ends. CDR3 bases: TGTGCCTGGAGTCTTGCCCTCTCTAACTTATATTTT. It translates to CAWSLALSNLYF.

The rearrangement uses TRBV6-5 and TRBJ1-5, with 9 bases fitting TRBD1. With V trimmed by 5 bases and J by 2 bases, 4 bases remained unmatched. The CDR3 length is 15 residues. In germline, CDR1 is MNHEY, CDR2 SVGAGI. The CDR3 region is CASSKQGAGNQPQHF. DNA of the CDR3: TGTGCCAGCAGTAAACAGGGGGCAGGCAATCAGCCCCAGCATTTT.

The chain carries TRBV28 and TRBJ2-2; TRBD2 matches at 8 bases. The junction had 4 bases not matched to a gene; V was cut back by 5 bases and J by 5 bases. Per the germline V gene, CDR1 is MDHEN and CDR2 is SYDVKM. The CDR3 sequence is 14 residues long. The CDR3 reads CASSRSGGTGELFF. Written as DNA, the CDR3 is TGTGCCAGCAGTCGCAGCGGGGGAACCGGGGAGCTGTTTTTT.

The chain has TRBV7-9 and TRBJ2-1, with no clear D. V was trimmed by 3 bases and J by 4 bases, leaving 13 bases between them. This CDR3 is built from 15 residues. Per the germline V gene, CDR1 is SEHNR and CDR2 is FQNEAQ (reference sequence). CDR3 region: CASSLYLPLYNEQFF. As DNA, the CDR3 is TGTGCCAGCAGCTTGTATCTGCCCCTATACAATGAGCAGTTCTTC.

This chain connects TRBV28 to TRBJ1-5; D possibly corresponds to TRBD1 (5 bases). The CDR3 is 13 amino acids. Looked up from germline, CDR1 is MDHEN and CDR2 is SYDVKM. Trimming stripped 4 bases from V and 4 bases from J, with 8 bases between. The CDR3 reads CASSSQGNQPQHF. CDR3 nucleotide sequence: TGTGCCAGCAGTTCCCAGGGTAATCAGCCCCAGCATTTT.

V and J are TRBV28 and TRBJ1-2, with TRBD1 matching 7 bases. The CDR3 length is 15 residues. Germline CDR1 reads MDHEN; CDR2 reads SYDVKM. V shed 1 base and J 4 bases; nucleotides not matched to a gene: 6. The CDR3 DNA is TGTGCCAGCAGTTTATTGGTCAGGGGGGCCTATGGCTACACCTTC. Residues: CASSLLVRGAYGYTF.

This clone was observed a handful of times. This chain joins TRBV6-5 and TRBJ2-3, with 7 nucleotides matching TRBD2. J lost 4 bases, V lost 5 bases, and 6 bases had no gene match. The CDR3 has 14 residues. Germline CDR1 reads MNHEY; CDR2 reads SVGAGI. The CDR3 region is CASSIGLEADTQYF. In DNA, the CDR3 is TGTGCCAGCAGTATAGGACTAGAGGCAGATACGCAGTATTTT.